This passage covers 15 T cell receptor beta chains from one sample sequenced in a study of CD8 T cells in ankylosing spondylitis (dated by TCRdb to about 2017). The method behind the library was 5' RACE. The sequencing machine was an Illumina HiSeq 2500. TCRdb reran the public reads through fastp at Q25 and MiXCR, keeping productive beta chains. Each CDR3 protein appears once, grouped with its most common genes and DNA. Here the sample has 200,000 to 300,000 distinct CDR3 sequences; roughly a third occur a single time. The ten biggest clones cover about 4.2% of the sample. The sample taken for sequencing was blood, either unsorted or a sorted T cell fraction (not recorded which). These receptors all stem from a male donor with ankylosing spondylitis or in good health (not recorded which).

There are a few counts of this clonotype. CDR3 region: CAIKEFPDTQYF. Here the CDR3 DNA reads TGTGCCATCAAAGAATTCCCAGATACGCAGTATTTT. V is TRBV10-3 and J is TRBJ2-3; no firm D call. The CDR3 sequence is 12 residues long. V shed 7 bases and J shed 4 bases, with 9 bases lying between them. Germline V gene sequence: CDR1 ENHRY, CDR2 SYGVKD.

The chain links TRBV10-3 to TRBJ2-1, with D perhaps matching TRBD2 (7 bases). Germline assignment: CDR1 ENHRY and CDR2 SYGVKD. The ends were cut back, 6 bases at V and 6 bases at J, with 15 bases in the middle. This CDR3 spans 14 amino acids. The CDR3 sequence is CAIRGGHRANEQFF. In nucleotides, the CDR3 is TGTGCCATCAGGGGGGGGCACAGGGCCAATGAGCAGTTCTTC.

The chain combines TRBV6-5 with TRBJ2-3, with 7 bases identical to TRBD1. Trimming at V came to 4 bases and at J to 2 bases, leaving 9 bases not matched to a gene. Germline-derived CDR1 and CDR2 are MNHEY and SVGAGI. The CDR3 has 16 residues. CDR3 nucleotides: TGTGCCAGCAGTTCCGGCAGACAGGGATTCACAGATACGCAGTATTTT. Its translation: CASSSGRQGFTDTQYF.

The sample holds a few counts of this clonotype. The chain uses TRBV6-4 and TRBJ2-3, with 8 bases that match TRBD2. This CDR3 is built from 15 residues. V gave up 10 bases and J gave up 2 bases; unmatched junction bases: 11. Germline values: CDR1 MRHNA, CDR2 SNTAGT. The CDR3 DNA is TGTGCCACCTCCATACTAGCGGAGTACACAGATACGCAGTATTTT. Amino acids: CATSILAEYTDTQYF.

This clonotype was observed a handful of times. This chain joins TRBV7-9 and TRBJ2-5; a possible D gene is TRBD1 (6 bases). Deletions cut 4 bases from V and 1 base from J, with 7 bases between. This CDR3 has 13 residues. Germline CDR1 and CDR2: SEHNR and FQNEAQ (reference sequence). As DNA, the CDR3 is TGTGCCAGCAGCTCGGACAGCCAAGAGACCCAGTACTTC. It yields the protein CASSSDSQETQYF.

This clonotype has at least ten counts. This sequence joins TRBV6-5 and TRBJ1-6; weak D call: TRBD1 (5 bases). Germline assignment: CDR1 MNHEY and CDR2 SVGAGI. The ends were cut back, 0 bases at V and 0 bases at J, with 15 bases in the middle. The CDR3 is 19 amino acids. CDR3 sequence (DNA): TGTGCCAGCAGTTACTCGGGGCCGCAGTTCAGCTCCTATAATTCACCCCTCCACTTT. Protein product: CASSYSGPQFSSYNSPLHF.

The V gene is TRBV29-1, the J gene TRBJ1-2; the D gene is possibly TRBD1 (5 bases). Germline V lookup: CDR1 SQVTM, CDR2 ANQGSEA. V gave up 7 bases and J gave up 4 bases, with 10 bases separating them. This CDR3 spans 11 amino acids. CDR3 sequence: CSDGALYGYTF. The CDR3 bases are TGCAGCGACGGGGCACTCTATGGCTACACCTTC. Full variable domain (outside the CDR3, taken from reference TRBV29-1 and TRBJ1-2): SAVISQKPSRDICQRGTSLTIQCQVDSQVTMMFWYRQQPGQSLTLIATANQGSEATYESGFVIDKFPISRPNLTFSTLTVSNMSPEDSSIYLCSDGALYGYTFGSGTRLTVV.

This clonotype has a handful of counts. The chain links TRBV20-1 to TRBJ2-7; D possibly corresponds to TRBD1 (6 bases). Germline-derived CDR1 and CDR2 are DFQATT and SNEGSKA (reference sequence). There are 15 residues in the CDR3. The V end lost 0 bases, the J end lost 6 bases, and 18 bases lay between the germline ends. Here the CDR3 reads CSAREPGAMIVEQYF. The CDR3 DNA sequence: TGCAGTGCTAGAGAGCCAGGGGCTATGATAGTCGAGCAGTACTTC.

This chain connects TRBV12-3 or TRBV12-4 to TRBJ2-1; D remains ambiguous. Trimming pared 3 bases from V and 0 bases from J, leaving 9 bases between. The CDR3 covers 15 residues. The CDR3 protein is CASSFSGVSYNEQFF. The CDR3, as DNA: TGTGCCAGCAGTTTTTCCGGCGTCTCCTACAATGAGCAGTTCTTC.

V is TRBV18 and J is TRBJ2-7; a weak D match, TRBD1 (6 bases). The CDR3 has 15 amino acids. The V and J ends lost 2 bases and 0 bases respectively, with 11 bases between them. Per germline, CDR1 KGHSH and CDR2 LQKENI. Written as DNA, the CDR3 is TGTGCCAGCTCACCAAACCGGGACACCTCCTACGAGCAGTACTTC. This encodes CASSPNRDTSYEQYF.

This clonotype was seen a handful of times. The CDR3 reads CASSLALRGEQFF. The DNA for the CDR3 is TGTGCCAGCAGTTTGGCCTTAAGGGGGGAGCAGTTCTTC. This chain connects TRBV12-3 or TRBV12-4 to TRBJ2-1; possibly TRBD1 for D (6 bases). The CDR3 is 13 amino acids. V lost 3 bases and J 10 bases, leaving 13 bases between the germline ends.

There are a few counts of this clonotype. V is TRBV9 and J is TRBJ2-7; 7 positions match TRBD1. V lost 1 base and J lost 1; bases outside the gene matches: 8. The CDR3 covers 16 residues. Looked up from germline, CDR1 is SGDLS and CDR2 is YYNGEE. In nucleotides, the CDR3 is TGTGCCAGCAGCGTACGGGCTGGGACAGCTTCCTACGAGCAGTACTTC. Its translation: CASSVRAGTASYEQYF.

This clonotype turned up a few times. The chain links TRBV7-2 to TRBJ2-2; possibly TRBD2 for D (7 bases). Germline assignment: CDR1 SGHTA and CDR2 FQGNSA. Trimming cost V 5 bases and J 4 bases, with 11 bases left between them. The CDR3 contains 14 residues. CDR3 sequence reads: CASSPGGPTGELFF. In DNA, the CDR3 is TGTGCCAGCAGCCCGGGGGGCCCCACCGGGGAGCTGTTTTTT.

The chain carries TRBV29-1 and TRBJ1-1; D uncertain. From germline, CDR1 is SQVTM and CDR2 ANQGSEA. V lost 3 bases to trimming and J lost 2 bases, with 10 bases between them. This CDR3 is built from 13 residues. CDR3 sequence: CSVDREPNTEAFF. The CDR3 coding sequence is TGCAGCGTTGACAGAGAACCAAACACTGAAGCTTTCTTT.

The V and J genes are TRBV6-1 and TRBJ1-5, with TRBD1 identical over 8 bases. J lost 2 bases, V lost 6 bases, and 3 bases had no gene match. CDR3 length: 14 amino acids. CDR1 MNHNS and CDR2 SASEGT come from the germline V gene. The CDR3 loop is CASSVTGGNQPQHF. The CDR3 coding sequence is TGTGCCAGCAGCGTGACAGGGGGCAATCAGCCCCAGCATTTT.